This T cell receptor (beta chain) was documented in a study of multiple sclerosis patients with progressive multifocal leukoencephalopathy. As to time point: before natalizumab initiation. T0 blood was collected before the first natalizumab infusion. TCRdb keeps only in-frame clones here, not all; method: immunoSEQ multiplex PCR. The sample contains about 28,000 clones, approximately 90% of which appear only once. Deletions cut 0 bases from V and 4 bases from J, with 12 bases between. The germline V gene has CDR1 GTSNPN and CDR2 SVGIG (reference sequence). There are 14 residues in the CDR3. Study-wide points: Most PML patients had lower entropy, suggesting less diverse TRB repertoires. Before and during natalizumab, the clones expanded at PML already existed. At PML onset, no shared TRBV or TRBJ gene usage was seen.

As regards this clone: The antigen is undetermined.

The rearrangement joins TRBV30 to TRBJ1-2; D unresolved. The clonotype comes from a human donor with multiple sclerosis. Sequencing was carried out using PBMCs. CDR3 DNA: TGTGCCTGGAGTGTAATGCCGATAAGCTATGGCTACACCTTC. Protein product: CAWSVMPISYGYTF.